This passage covers 11 T cell receptor beta chains from one sample sequenced in a study of cytomegalovirus exposure and HLA in healthy donors. Primers: 60 Vbeta forward and 13 Jbeta reverse. Clones were sequenced by immunoSEQ multiplex PCR, and TCRdb holds only the in-frame ones, with some missing. The sample holds about 190,000 clones, approximately 75% seen once. The material sequenced was PBMCs. Receptors were obtained from a man younger than 40 in good health and CMV-seropositive.

The chain employs TRBV19 and TRBJ2-2, with D tentatively TRBD1 (6 bases). Trimming took 5 bases from V and 6 from J, leaving 16 bases between them. CDR1 is LNHDA and CDR2 is SQIVND in the germline V gene (reference sequence). The CDR3 runs 15 residues. CDR3 bases: TGTGCCAGTAGTCTTGACAGGATTCGGTCCGGGGAGCTGTTTTTT. Translating gives CASSLDRIRSGELFF.

The rearrangement joins TRBV6-4 to TRBJ2-2; TRBD2 agrees at 13 bases. The CDR3 contains 15 residues. From germline, CDR1 is MRHNA and CDR2 SNTAGT. After removal of 2 bases from V and 6 bases from J, the junction contained 0 bases not matched to a gene. CDR3 region: CASSDGTSGAGELFF. The CDR3 nucleotides are TGTGCCAGCAGTGACGGGACTAGCGGGGCCGGGGAGCTGTTTTTT.

This clone was seen once. The genes are TRBV9 and TRBJ2-7; TRBD1 aligns across 8 bases. Trimming cost V 4 bases and J 1 base; bases outside gene matches: 4. The CDR3 runs to 14 residues. From germline, CDR1 is SGDLS and CDR2 YYNGEE. The chain's CDR3 is CASSPGQVSYEQYF. The DNA for the CDR3 is TGTGCCAGCAGCCCGGGACAGGTGTCCTACGAGCAGTACTTC.

In the case of this clone: This CDR3 is also generated by other DNA sequences in the sample. This chain uses TRBV27 with TRBJ2-5, with unresolved D. CDR3 length equals 12 residues. V shed 6 bases and J shed 4 bases, with 9 bases lying between them. Germline CDR1 is MNHEY and CDR2 is SMNVEV (reference sequence). The CDR3 nucleotides read TGTGCCAGCAGGAGAGGTCGAGAGACCCAGTACTTC. Residues: CASRRGRETQYF.

The chain joins TRBV5-6 to TRBJ2-3, with D tentatively TRBD1 (5 bases). The length of the CDR3 is 15 residues. Germline CDR1 is SGHDT and CDR2 is YYEEEE. V lost 3 bases to trimming and J lost 2 bases, with 13 bases between them. This chain's CDR3 is CASSSATEPTDTQYF. CDR3 bases: TGTGCCAGCAGCTCAGCGACAGAACCCACAGATACGCAGTATTTT.

The chain has TRBV6-5 and TRBJ2-7, with D tentatively TRBD1 (6 bases). Germline CDR1 MNHEY, CDR2 SVGAGI. The CDR3 consists of 14 residues. With 2 bases removed from V and 2 bases from J, the gap between germline ends came to 10 bases. The CDR3 spells CASSYVKGAYEQYF. Here the CDR3 DNA reads TGTGCCAGCAGTTACGTCAAGGGGGCCTACGAGCAGTACTTC.

V is TRBV6-5 and J is TRBJ2-5; 9 bases align to TRBD2. This CDR3 is 12 amino acids long. Losses at the gene ends were 6 bases for V and 7 bases for J; bases not matched to a gene: 3. The germline V gene has CDR1 MNHEY and CDR2 SVGAGI. CDR3 bases: TGTGCCAGCAGGGTTAGCGGGGGGACCCAGTACTTC. Its protein is CASRVSGGTQYF.

The chain is built from TRBV9 and TRBJ2-3; 10 nucleotides agree with TRBD2. Germline lookup yields CDR1 SGDLS and CDR2 YYNGEE. V lost 7 bases, J lost 0 bases, and 2 bases stayed unmatched. The CDR3 runs to 14 residues. CDR3 in amino acids: CASGTSVSTDTQYF. The CDR3 DNA sequence: TGTGCCAGCGGGACTAGCGTTAGCACAGATACGCAGTATTTT.

V usage is TRBV5-6 and J usage is TRBJ2-7; no clear D. CDR3 size: 11 residues. Germline V gene sequence: CDR1 SGHDT, CDR2 YYEEEE. V was clipped by 3 bases and J by 2 bases, with 3 bases between them. CDR3 in amino acids: CASSSAYEQYF. The CDR3 region has the DNA TGTGCCAGCAGCTCGGCCTACGAGCAGTACTTC.

This clone was recorded only once. V is TRBV14 and J is TRBJ2-7; 7 bases match TRBD2. The CDR3 is 16 amino acids. Germline V lookup: CDR1 SGHDN, CDR2 FVKESK. The CDR3 loop reads CLRSPQTSVYGAEQYF. The CDR3 DNA reads as TGTCTACGCAGCCCCCAAACTAGCGTCTACGGGGCCGAGCAGTACTTC.

This rearrangement joins TRBV21-1 to TRBJ1-5; no DNA check was done on the table's D call, TRBD1. TRBV21-1 is a pseudogene. The CDR3 spans 15 residues. In DNA form, the CDR3 reads TGTGCCAGCCCTACAGGGGGCGATAGCAATCAGCCCCAGCATTTT. Translation: CASPTGGDSNQPQHF.